The table lists the clone carrying this T cell receptor beta chain with a count of one. What it binds is not known. This sample is part of a study of persistence of HIV-infected CD4 T cells. The libraries were made with immunoSEQ version 4 in survey mode. Produced via immunoSEQ multiplex PCR; TCRdb's table is partial and in-frame only. The sample carries 25,000 to 30,000 clones, approximately 78% recorded once. Findings of the study overall: Antigen-responding cells were enriched for degenerate expanded CDR3beta sequences.

Stimulation used about 9.5 ug/mL lysate from CMV-infected fibroblasts. Sorted nonresponding memory CD4+ T cells were CD40L-negative, CD69-negative, CD45RO-high. Undetectable plasma HIV-1 RNA below 50 copies/mL lasted at least 4 years. Germline-derived CDR1 and CDR2 are SNHLY and FYNNEI. Trimming shortened V by 4 bases and J by 7 bases, and 13 bases separated the two germline ends. The CDR3 sequence is 14 residues long. The receptor was isolated from an adult woman with HIV who was CMV-seropositive. The chain has TRBV2 and TRBJ1-4; maybe TRBD1 (5 bases). Material: CD4+ T cells sorted from PBMCs after 18-hour stimulation, obtained from a patient who received antiretroviral therapy. The CDR3 DNA reads as TGTGCCAGCAGTGCGGAGGGGAGGACTGAAAAACTGTTTTTT. Protein: CASSAEGRTEKLFF.